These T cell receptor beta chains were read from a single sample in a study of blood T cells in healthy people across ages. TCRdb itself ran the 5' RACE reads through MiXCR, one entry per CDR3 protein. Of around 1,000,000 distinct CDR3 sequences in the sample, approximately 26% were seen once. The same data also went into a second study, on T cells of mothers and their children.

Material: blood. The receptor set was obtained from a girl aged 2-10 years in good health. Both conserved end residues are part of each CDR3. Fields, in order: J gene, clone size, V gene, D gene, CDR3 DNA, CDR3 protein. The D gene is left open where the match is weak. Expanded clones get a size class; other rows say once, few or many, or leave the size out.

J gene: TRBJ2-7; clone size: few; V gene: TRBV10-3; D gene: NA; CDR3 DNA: TGTGCCATCAGTGAGAACGAGCAGTACTTC; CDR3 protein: CAISENEQYF
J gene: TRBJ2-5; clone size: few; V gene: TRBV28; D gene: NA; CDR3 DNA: TGTGCCAGCAGTTTCGAGAACAGCTACCAAGAGACCCAGTACTTC; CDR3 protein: CASSFENSYQETQYF
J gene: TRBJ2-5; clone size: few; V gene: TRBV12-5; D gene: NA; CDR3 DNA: TGTGCTAGTGGTTTTTACGGGGCTTTAGAGACCCAGTACTTC; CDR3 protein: CASGFYGALETQYF
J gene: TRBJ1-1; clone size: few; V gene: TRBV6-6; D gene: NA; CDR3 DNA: TGTGCCAGCAGTTACTCGAGATCAGGCACTGAAGCTTTCTTT; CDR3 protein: CASSYSRSGTEAFF
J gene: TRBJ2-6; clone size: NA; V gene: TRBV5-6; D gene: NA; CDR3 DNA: TGTGCCAGCAGCATGGGATGGGGTAGGTCTGGGGCCAACGTCCTGACTTTC; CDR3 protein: CASSMGWGRSGANVLTF
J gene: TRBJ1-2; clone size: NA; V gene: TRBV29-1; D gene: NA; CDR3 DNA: TGCAGCGTTGACGGGGACACACAACTCGGTAACTATGGCTACACCTTC; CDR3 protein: CSVDGDTQLGNYGYTF
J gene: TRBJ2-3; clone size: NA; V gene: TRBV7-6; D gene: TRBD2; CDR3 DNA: TGTGCCAGCAGCTCCCCCGGCGGGAGTATTTCGGAGGAGGATACGCAGTATTTT; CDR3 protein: CASSSPGGSISEEDTQYF
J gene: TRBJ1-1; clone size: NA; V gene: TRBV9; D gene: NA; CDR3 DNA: TGTGCCAGCAGCGACCTTCAGGGCGCTGAAGCTTTCTTT; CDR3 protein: CASSDLQGAEAFF
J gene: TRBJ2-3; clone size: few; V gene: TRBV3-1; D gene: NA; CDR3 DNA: TGTGCCAGCAGACCAACCCAGGGGTCCCCAGATACGCAGTATTTT; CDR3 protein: CASRPTQGSPDTQYF
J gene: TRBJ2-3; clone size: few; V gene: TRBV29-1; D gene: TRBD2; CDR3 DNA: TGCAGCGTTGAAGAAGGACTAGCGGGGTACACAGATACGCAGTATTTT; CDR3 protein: CSVEEGLAGYTDTQYF
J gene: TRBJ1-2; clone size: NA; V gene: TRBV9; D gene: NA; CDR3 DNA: TGTGCCAGCGCCCCCTATAAGGGTAACTATGGCTACACCTTC; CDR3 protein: CASAPYKGNYGYTF
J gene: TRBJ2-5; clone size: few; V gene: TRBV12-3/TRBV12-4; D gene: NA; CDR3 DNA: TGTGCCAGCAGTTCCCTGGGGGGGGGCCCTCAAGAGACCCAGTACTTC; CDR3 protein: CASSSLGGGPQETQYF
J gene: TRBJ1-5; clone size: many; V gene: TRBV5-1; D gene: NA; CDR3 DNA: TGCGCCAGCAGCGTGGACACAAATCAGCCCCAGCATTTT; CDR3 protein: CASSVDTNQPQHF
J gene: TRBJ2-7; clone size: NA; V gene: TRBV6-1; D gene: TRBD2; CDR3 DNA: TGTGCCAGCAGATTAGCGGGAGAACCCTACGAGCAGTACTTC; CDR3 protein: CASRLAGEPYEQYF
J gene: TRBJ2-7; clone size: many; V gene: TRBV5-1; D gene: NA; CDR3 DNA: TGCGCCAGCAGCCCGACAGCACAAACTCTTCACGAGCAGTACTTC; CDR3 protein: CASSPTAQTLHEQYF
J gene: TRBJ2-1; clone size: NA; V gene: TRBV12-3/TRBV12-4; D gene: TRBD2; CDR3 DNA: TGTGCCAACAGTCCTAGCGGGGGGGCCTACAATGAGCAGTTCTTC; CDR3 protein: CANSPSGGAYNEQFF